A selection of T cell receptor beta chains follows, all from one sample in a study of shared clonotypes between healthy human individuals. Measured with immunoSEQ multiplex PCR; TCRdb has only the in-frame clones, and not every one. Here the sample spans roughly 2.5 million clones, approximately 92% being singletons. The specimen was naive CD4+ T cells sorted from blood. These receptors were obtained from a man between 18 and 29 years old in good health. CDR3s include the opening cysteine and the closing phenylalanine or tryptophan. Each record gives: D gene, J gene, V gene, CDR3 protein. A D gene is named only where the DNA matches it firmly.

D: NA
J: TRBJ2-2
V: TRBV19
CDR3: CASRDNSNTGELFF

D: NA
J: TRBJ2-5
V: TRBV15
CDR3: CATSRGPRTGETQYF

D: TRBD1
J: TRBJ1-1
V: TRBV5-1
CDR3: CASSSTGDKNTEAFF

D: NA
J: TRBJ2-1
V: TRBV4-1
CDR3: CASSQDRVSYNEQFF

D: NA
J: TRBJ1-5
V: TRBV28
CDR3: CASSLSLGSLVDQPQHF

D: NA
J: TRBJ2-5
V: TRBV28
CDR3: CASSFEGGLRETQYF

D: TRBD2
J: TRBJ2-7
V: TRBV28
CDR3: CASSTPVRGAYEQYF

D: NA
J: TRBJ2-7
V: TRBV6-6
CDR3: CASSYVPSGEQYF

D: NA
J: TRBJ2-7
V: TRBV5-1
CDR3: CASSLYGVPRAYF

D: TRBD2
J: TRBJ2-5
V: TRBV28
CDR3: CASRWTSGRETQYF

D: NA
J: TRBJ1-2
V: TRBV6-1
CDR3: CASRREGIGGYTF

D: NA
J: TRBJ1-1
V: TRBV27
CDR3: CASSPLGSTEAFF

D: TRBD2
J: TRBJ2-1
V: TRBV9
CDR3: CASSTNGGDYYNEQFF

D: NA
J: TRBJ2-7
V: TRBV9
CDR3: CASSIQPGPGYEQYF

D: TRBD1
J: TRBJ2-7
V: TRBV2
CDR3: CASTLDRGPSYEQYF

D: TRBD1
J: TRBJ2-7
V: TRBV11-2
CDR3: CASSPTGSREQYF

D: NA
J: TRBJ1-2
V: TRBV30
CDR3: CAWGLLQQANYGYTF

D: TRBD1
J: TRBJ2-7
V: TRBV5-1
CDR3: CASSDRDRGDYEQYF

D: NA
J: TRBJ2-4
V: TRBV6-6
CDR3: CASSYLGGFDKNIQYF

D: NA
J: TRBJ2-1
V: TRBV2
CDR3: CASSTRYNEQFF

D: NA
J: TRBJ1-1
V: TRBV6-5
CDR3: CASNRNTEAFF

D: TRBD1
J: TRBJ2-3
V: TRBV19
CDR3: CASKDRVWDTQYF

D: NA
J: TRBJ2-4
V: TRBV7-8
CDR3: CASSPPRVGNIQYF

D: NA
J: TRBJ1-1
V: TRBV29-1
CDR3: CSVLIMNTEAFF

D: TRBD2
J: TRBJ2-7
V: TRBV4-3
CDR3: CASSHQLAGTPYEQYF

D: NA
J: TRBJ2-2
V: TRBV29-1
CDR3: CSVEGQNTGELFF

D: TRBD1
J: TRBJ2-5
V: TRBV5-1
CDR3: CASSLVGGRETQYF

D: NA
J: TRBJ1-2
V: TRBV29-1
CDR3: CSAAPDRRNYGYTF

D: TRBD2
J: TRBJ2-7
V: TRBV11-2
CDR3: CASSLRAGEHF

D: TRBD1
J: TRBJ1-4
V: TRBV10-1
CDR3: CASSVDRAEKLFF

D: TRBD1
J: TRBJ1-6
V: TRBV19
CDR3: CASSLQGRGSPLHF

D: NA
J: TRBJ2-1
V: TRBV7-2
CDR3: CASSLAGASSYNEQFF

D: NA
J: NA
V: TRBV5-1
CDR3: CASSLEATYEQYF

D: NA
J: TRBJ1-4
V: TRBV5-1
CDR3: CASSLSLTGEGEKLFF

D: NA
J: TRBJ1-2
V: TRBV5-5
CDR3: CASSPGVGTFYGYTF

D: NA
J: TRBJ2-1
V: TRBV30
CDR3: CAWKTGTSYNEQFF

D: NA
J: TRBJ2-5
V: TRBV14
CDR3: CASSQGTGTEGTQYF